A selection of T cell receptor beta chains follows, all from one sample in a study of cytomegalovirus exposure and HLA in healthy donors. Repertoires were generated with immunoSEQ multiplex PCR, while TCRdb's copy carries only in-frame clones and drops some. The data hold 120,000 or so clones, with roughly 80% observed a single time. Input material: PBMCs. The receptors originated from a middle-aged man in good health and CMV-seropositive. The CDR3 runs from the conserved cysteine through the conserved F or W. D genes are given only for firm matches. Not every row has a clone size; where given, it reads once, few, many or a size class.

cdr3_length,j_call,d_call,v_call,clone_size,cdr3_nt,cdr3_aa
15,TRBJ2-1,-,TRBV9,-,TGTGCCAGCAGCGTAGCATCCAACTCCTACAATGAGCAGTTCTTC,CASSVASNSYNEQFF
15,TRBJ1-1,-,TRBV4-1,-,TGCGCCAGCAGCCAACCGATACAACTGCGGGTTGAAGCTTTCTTT,CASSQPIQLRVEAFF
16,TRBJ2-7,-,TRBV4-3,-,TGCGCCAGCAGCCAAGATCTCGGGGTCGGGTCCTACGAGCAGTACTTC,CASSQDLGVGSYEQYF
15,TRBJ2-7,-,TRBV5-1,-,TGCGCCAGCAGCACCGGACATGGCAGCTCCTACGAGCAGTACTTC,CASSTGHGSSYEQYF
16,TRBJ1-3,-,TRBV5-4,-,TGTGCCAGCAGCCTAGGGGGGGTTACCTCTGGAAACACCATATATTTT,CASSLGGVTSGNTIYF
16,TRBJ2-1,TRBD2,TRBV9,-,TGTGCCAGCAGCCACAGCGGGAGGGGGTCCTACAATGAGCAGTTCTTC,CASSHSGRGSYNEQFF
14,TRBJ1-2,-,TRBV28,-,TGTGCCAGCAGTACCGGGTCTCCCCCGGGAGGCTACACCTTC,CASSTGSPPGGYTF
14,TRBJ1-2,-,TRBV6-6,-,TGTGCCAGCAGTTACGGGGAGGGGAACTATGGCTACACCTTC,CASSYGEGNYGYTF
14,TRBJ2-5,-,TRBV7-2,-,TGTGCCAGCAGCTTAAGCCTAGACTTGGAGACCCAGTACTTC,CASSLSLDLETQYF
15,TRBJ1-3,-,TRBV5-1,-,TGCGCCAGCAGCCTTGACAGTCACTCTGGAAACACCATATATTTT,CASSLDSHSGNTIYF
17,TRBJ2-6,-,TRBV9,-,TGTGCCAGCAGCCCTAGGGGCGCAAACTCTGGGGCCAACGTCCTGACTTTC,CASSPRGANSGANVLTF
13,TRBJ1-2,TRBD1,TRBV6-6,once,TGTGCCAGCAAGACAGGGGTTGGATATGGCTACACCTTC,CASKTGVGYGYTF
14,TRBJ2-3,-,TRBV5-1,-,TGCGCCAGCAGCTTGGCCGGCGGGGCAGATACGCAGTATTTT,CASSLAGGADTQYF
14,TRBJ2-7,TRBD1,TRBV5-1,-,TGCGCCAGCAGCTCGGGACAGGGCTCCTACGAGCAGTACTTC,CASSSGQGSYEQYF
13,TRBJ1-2,TRBD1,TRBV6-1,-,TGTGCCAGCAGTCGGGACAGGGAGGGTGGCTACACCTTC,CASSRDREGGYTF
15,TRBJ1-6,TRBD1,TRBV9,-,TGTGCCAGCAGTGTGGGGACAGGGTTTAATTCACCCCTCCACTTT,CASSVGTGFNSPLHF
16,TRBJ2-6,-,TRBV5-4,-,TGTGCCAGTAGCGGAGTTACAGGCTCTGGGGCCAACGTCCTGACTTTC,CASSGVTGSGANVLTF
15,TRBJ1-5,-,TRBV2,-,TGTGCCAGCAGTGACGCCAGGGGAGAGAATCAGCCCCAGCATTTT,CASSDARGENQPQHF
16,TRBJ2-1,TRBD1,TRBV12-5,-,TGTGCTAGTGGTTTGACGTCCGGACAGGGCCACAATGAGCAGTTCTTC,CASGLTSGQGHNEQFF
13,TRBJ2-2,-,TRBV6-1,-,TGTGCCAGCGAGGAACCTAACACCGGGGAGCTGTTTTTT,CASEEPNTGELFF
14,TRBJ2-5,TRBD1,TRBV18,-,TGTGCCAGCTCCCTACAGGGGGCACGGGAGACCCAGTACTTC,CASSLQGARETQYF
15,TRBJ1-3,-,TRBV27,-,TGTGCCAGCAGTTCTTCAGCGCACTCTGGAAACACCATATATTTT,CASSSSAHSGNTIYF
20,TRBJ2-1,-,TRBV9,-,TGTGCCAGCAGCGTAGCTAGAGACAGAGACCCGGGAGTAAACTACAATGAGCAGTTCTTC,CASSVARDRDPGVNYNEQFF
15,TRBJ2-1,TRBD1,TRBV28,-,TGTGCCAGCAGTTCTTACGGGACAGGGGAAAATGAGCAGTTCTTC,CASSSYGTGENEQFF
13,TRBJ1-4,-,TRBV29-1,-,TGCAGCGTTCGAGGGGCGGGGGGCGAAAAACTGTTTTTT,CSVRGAGGEKLFF
15,TRBJ1-2,-,TRBV5-4,once,TGTGCCAGCAGCTCGCAGGGTTCCGCTGGCTATGGCTACACCTTC,CASSSQGSAGYGYTF
16,TRBJ2-1,TRBD2,TRBV5-1,once,TGCGCCAGCAGCTTGGAGGGGACTAGCGGAAACAATGAGCAGTTCTTC,CASSLEGTSGNNEQFF
15,TRBJ1-2,TRBD1,TRBV11-2,-,TGTGCCAGCAGCCGGGGACAGGGGAAAGGTTATGGCTACACCTTC,CASSRGQGKGYGYTF
16,TRBJ2-6,TRBD1,TRBV19,-,TGTGCCAGTAGGAAACAGGGGACGGCTGGGGCCAACGTCCTGACTTTC,CASRKQGTAGANVLTF
14,TRBJ1-2,-,TRBV5-6,-,TGTGCCAGCAGCTTGGGTCCGGTTCTAGATGGCTACACCTTC,CASSLGPVLDGYTF
14,TRBJ1-2,TRBD1,TRBV5-6,-,TGTGCCAGCAGCCACCAGGACAGGAACTATGGCTACACCTTC,CASSHQDRNYGYTF
13,TRBJ2-5,-,TRBV2,once,TGTGCCAGCAGTAGACAGGGAGGAGAGACCCAGTACTTC,CASSRQGGETQYF
14,TRBJ2-7,-,TRBV5-1,-,TGCGCCAGCAAGGAGCCGGCGAGCTCCTACGAGCAGTACTTC,CASKEPASSYEQYF
19,TRBJ2-3,-,TRBV7-9,few,TGTGCCAGCAGCCGACAGCTAGCGCTCCTCGACCGAAGCACAGATACGCAGTATTTT,CASSRQLALLDRSTDTQYF
15,TRBJ1-1,TRBD1,TRBV5-5,-,TGTGCCAGCAGTCCCGGACAGGGGTCGGGGAGTGAAGCTTTCTTT,CASSPGQGSGSEAFF
15,TRBJ2-3,-,TRBV7-2,-,TGTGCCAGCAGCGAACCGGGACTTCGCACAGATACGCAGTATTTT,CASSEPGLRTDTQYF
16,TRBJ2-1,TRBD2,TRBV9,few,TGTGCCAGCAGCGCGGGGGGGGCGGAAACATACAATGAGCAGTTCTTC,CASSAGGAETYNEQFF
14,TRBJ1-3,TRBD1,TRBV30,-,TGTGCCTGGAGTCAGACAGGGCGAGGAAACACCATATATTTT,CAWSQTGRGNTIYF
16,TRBJ1-4,-,TRBV19,-,TGTGCCAGACTAGGGGGAGTCCCCGCAACTAATGAAAAACTGTTTTTT,CARLGGVPATNEKLFF
16,TRBJ2-5,TRBD2,TRBV5-4,once,TGTGCCAGCAGCTCGGGGACTAGCGGTTACCAAGAGACCCAGTACTTC,CASSSGTSGYQETQYF
15,TRBJ2-7,TRBD1,TRBV7-2,-,TGTGCCAGCAGCATCGGGACAGGGGGTTCCTACGAGCAGTACTTC,CASSIGTGGSYEQYF
14,TRBJ1-6,-,TRBV5-8,-,TGTGCCAGCAGCGTTGGACAGCATAATTCACCCCTCCACTTT,CASSVGQHNSPLHF
15,TRBJ1-5,-,TRBV5-8,-,TGTGCCAGCAGCCCAGTCGGCCGGGGCAATCAGCCCCAGCATTTT,CASSPVGRGNQPQHF
14,TRBJ1-1,-,TRBV7-9,-,TGTGCCAGCAGCTTACAGGGTGGGAACACTGAAGCTTTCTTT,CASSLQGGNTEAFF
10,TRBJ2-5,-,TRBV6-1,-,TGTGCCAGCAGGCGGGAGACCCAGTACTTC,CASRRETQYF
17,TRBJ2-1,TRBD2,TRBV5-4,-,TGTGCCAGCAGCCCGGGGATGGGACTAGCGGGAGACCGGGAGCAGTTCTTC,CASSPGMGLAGDREQFF